Reported below is one T cell receptor beta chain. Its target is not known. The read terminates 3 residues ahead of where the CDR3 ends, so the germline J gene completes it. This record belongs to a study of T cells in women clearing cervical HPV infection. The overall study: HLA type stays a possible confounder, typing being limited.

Findings and caveats of the study: CIN3+ cases had significantly higher TCR richness than controls; evenness did not differ.

Measured with immunoSEQ multiplex PCR; TCRdb has only the in-frame clones, and not every one. In total, the table holds roughly 30,000 clones. The CDR3 is 15 amino acids. J was trimmed by 2 bases and V by 4 bases; bases with no gene match: 6. Germline V gene lookup returns CDR1 SGHDN and CDR2 FVKESK. This chain uses TRBV14 with TRBJ2-7; 9 bases align to TRBD1. The source material was blood buffy coat. This clonotype originated in a woman between 18 and 70 years old with a cervical HPV16 infection that either progressed to CIN3+ or cleared (not recorded which). CDR3 amino acids: CASSRRDRATYEQYF. The DNA read from the CDR3 is TGTGCCAGCAGCCGCCGGGACAGGGCCACCTACGAG.